Listed below are T cell receptor beta chains from one sample, sequenced in a study of early T cells in non-severe SARS-CoV-2 infection. One entry per CDR3 protein, called by TCRdb with MiXCR from the 5' RACE reads. The table records about 77,000 distinct CDR3 sequences, roughly 9.6% of them present only once. Specimen: whole blood. Every receptor here comes from an adult who was a healthcare worker with PCR-confirmed SARS-CoV-2 infection or an uninfected control (not recorded which). CDR3s include the opening cysteine and the closing phenylalanine or tryptophan. D genes are given only for firm matches. A row's size may be missing; if present it is once, few, many or a size class.

abundance,j_gene,v_gene,d_gene,CDR3nt,CDR3aa
few,TRBJ1-2,TRBV20-1,-,TGCAGTGCTACAGTAGGAGCAACAGACAACTATGGCTACACCTTC,CSATVGATDNYGYTF
many,TRBJ2-6,TRBV2,-,TGTGCCAGCAGTGAAAGAGGGGTCACCTCTGGGGCCAACGTCCTGACTTTC,CASSERGVTSGANVLTF
-,TRBJ1-1,TRBV28,-,TGTGCCAGCAACTTGGCGGTTAGAATGAACACTGAAGCTTTCTTT,CASNLAVRMNTEAFF
-,TRBJ2-1,TRBV20-1,-,TGCAGTGCTAGAGACCTAGTAGAGCAGTTCTTC,CSARDLVEQFF
many,TRBJ2-1,TRBV5-1,-,TGCGCCAGCAGCTTGAGCCTAGCATCCTACAATGAGCAGTTCTTC,CASSLSLASYNEQFF
-,TRBJ2-5,TRBV7-9,TRBD2,TGTGCCAGCAGCTTAGTTGGCGGGAGGGGTAAAGAGACCCAGTACTTC,CASSLVGGRGKETQYF
-,TRBJ1-3,TRBV4-1,-,TGCGCCAGCAGCCCGGCCCCTTCTGGAAACACCATATATTTT,CASSPAPSGNTIYF
many,TRBJ2-5,TRBV7-2,TRBD2,TGTGCCAGTGCCTCAGCGGGAGGCCGCAAGACCCAGTACTTC,CASASAGGRKTQYF
many,TRBJ2-5,TRBV28,-,TGTGCCAGCAGGATAATCGCCGGGGCCGGGGTTCAAGAGACCCAGTACTTC,CASRIIAGAGVQETQYF
-,TRBJ2-5,TRBV10-3,TRBD1,TGTGCCACACAGGGCAGGGGGCTCCAAGAGACCCAGTACTTC,CATQGRGLQETQYF
-,TRBJ2-1,TRBV16,TRBD2,TGTGCCAGCAGCCAAGGGACTAGCTCCTACAATGAGCAGTTCTTC,CASSQGTSSYNEQFF
many,TRBJ2-3,TRBV5-1,-,TGCGCCAGCACCCGGGACCAGGCCACAGATACGCAGTATTTT,CASTRDQATDTQYF